Below are 26 T cell receptor beta chains sequenced from a single sample in a study of blood T cell repertoires in COVID-19. TCRdb's copy holds only in-frame clones and misses some; the assay was immunoSEQ multiplex PCR. Of about 250,000 clones listed, around 80% are singletons. Material: peripheral blood. The receptors originated from a woman aged 40 to 50 with active or convalescent COVID-19.

This clone showed up just a few times. This chain joins TRBV9 and TRBJ1-6; D unclear. Trimming left V 0 bases short and J 8 bases short, with 6 bases between. CDR3 size: 13 residues. Germline values: CDR1 SGDLS, CDR2 YYNGEE. The CDR3 spells CASSVERDSPLHF. CDR3 sequence (DNA): TGTGCCAGCAGCGTAGAGAGGGATTCACCCCTCCACTTT.

The V call is TRBV9, the J call TRBJ2-7; no firm D call. CDR1 and CDR2 from the germline V gene are SGDLS and YYNGEE. V lost 0 bases, J lost 1 base, and 14 bases lay in between. The CDR3 has 16 amino acids. For the CDR3, the DNA is TGTGCCAGCAGCGTAGGAGATTCCGGTCGGTCCTACGAGCAGTACTTC. Amino acids: CASSVGDSGRSYEQYF.

This chain connects TRBV30 to TRBJ2-5, with 11 bases that match TRBD2. CDR1 and CDR2 from the germline V gene are GTSNPN and SVGIG (reference sequence). Losses at the gene ends were 3 bases for V and 1 base for J; bases not matched to a gene: 7. CDR3 length: 16 residues. This chain's CDR3 is CAWSPGTSGLQETQYF. CDR3 DNA sequence: TGTGCCTGGAGCCCTGGGACTAGCGGCCTCCAAGAGACCCAGTACTTC.

The chain joins TRBV6-5 to TRBJ2-7, with 7 bases fitting TRBD2. V trimming: 8 bases; J trimming: 7 bases; junction bases outside the gene matches: 8. The germline V gene has CDR1 MNHEY and CDR2 SVGAGI. The CDR3 loop spans 12 amino acids. CDR3 in amino acids: CASGGEAREQYF. The CDR3 DNA is TGTGCCAGCGGGGGGGAAGCGAGGGAGCAGTACTTC.

The chain joins TRBV11-1 to TRBJ2-2; no clear D gene. V lost 3 bases and J lost 6, with 14 bases in between. The CDR3 is 15 residues long. The V gene's germline CDR1 is SGHAT and CDR2 FQDESV (reference sequence). CDR3 sequence (DNA): TGTGCCAGCAGCTTTGTCAGAGGAAAAGCCGGGGAGCTGTTTTTT. Its protein product is CASSFVRGKAGELFF. The full variable domain, rest sourced from reference TRBV11-1 and TRBJ2-2, is EAEVAQSPRYKITEKSQAVAFWCDPISGHATLYWYRQILGQGPELLVQFQDESVVDDSQLPKDRFSAERLKGVDSTLKIQPAELGDSAMYLCASSFVRGKAGELFFGEGSRLTVL.

This clone was observed once. The gene calls are TRBV30 and TRBJ1-1; TRBD1 might be the D (5 bases). Germline CDR1 and CDR2: GTSNPN and SVGIG (reference sequence). CDR3 length: 13 amino acids. V shed 1 base and J shed 0 bases, with 6 bases lying between them. The CDR3 DNA follows: TGTGCCTGGAGTGCGACAGTGAACACTGAAGCTTTCTTT. Protein: CAWSATVNTEAFF.

The genes are TRBV28 and TRBJ1-1; the match to TRBD1 covers 8 bases. V trimming: 3 bases; J trimming: 0 bases; junction bases outside the gene matches: 9. The CDR3 is 17 amino acids. The germline V gene has CDR1 MDHEN and CDR2 SYDVKM. The CDR3 nucleotides read TGTGCCAGCAGTTTTCTAGGGACAGGAGGCATGAACACTGAAGCTTTCTTT. The encoded protein is CASSFLGTGGMNTEAFF.

The chain links TRBV29-1 to TRBJ2-2, with TRBD2 identical over 7 bases. The CDR3 spans 15 residues. The ends lost 4 bases at V and 0 bases at J; junction bases unmatched: 5. CDR1 is SQVTM and CDR2 is ANQGSEA in the germline V gene. The CDR3 coding sequence is TGCAGCGTTGCAGCGGGGACCGCGAACACCGGGGAGCTGTTTTTT. Its translation: CSVAAGTANTGELFF.

V is TRBV19 and J is TRBJ1-4, with D tentatively TRBD1 (5 bases). V lost 2 bases to trimming and J lost 5 bases, with 6 bases between them. The CDR3 contains 13 residues. CDR1 is LNHDA, CDR2 SQIVND, per germline (reference sequence). CDR3 sequence reads: CASSIRGNEKLFF. For the CDR3, the DNA is TGTGCCAGTAGTATACGGGGGAATGAAAAACTGTTTTTT. Variable domain in full (rest from reference TRBV19 and TRBJ1-4): DGGITQSPKYLFRKEGQNVTLSCEQNLNHDAMYWYRQDPGQGLRLIYYSQIVNDFQKGDIAEGYSVSREKKESFPLTVTSAQKNPTAFYLCASSIRGNEKLFFGSGTQLSVL.

The J gene is TRBJ1-2, the V gene TRBV5-1; 7 bases align to TRBD1. Germline V gene lookup returns CDR1 SGHRS and CDR2 YFSETQ. Trimming removed 0 bases from V and 3 bases from J; junction bases left unmatched: 8. This CDR3 has 16 amino acids. CDR3 coding DNA: TGCGCCAGCAGCTTGGAGGGATGGCAGGGGGACTATGGCTACACCTTC. This codes for CASSLEGWQGDYGYTF.

The V gene is TRBV28, the J gene TRBJ2-1, with D possibly being TRBD2 (5 bases). Germline V gene sequence: CDR1 MDHEN, CDR2 SYDVKM. This CDR3 is 15 amino acids long. V lost 2 bases, J lost 2 bases, and 10 bases lay in between. The CDR3 is CASSLRTPTYNEQFF. CDR3 in DNA: TGTGCCAGCAGTTTACGGACTCCAACCTACAATGAGCAGTTCTTC.

The chain is built from TRBV4-1 and TRBJ1-5; no clear D gene. Germline values: CDR1 MGHRA, CDR2 YSYEKL. V was pared by 4 bases and J by 8 bases, with 12 bases between. This CDR3 is 13 amino acids long. In nucleotides, the CDR3 is TGCGCCAGCAGCCCCGAGGGCGTGGAGCCCCAGCATTTT. Its protein is CASSPEGVEPQHF.

This clone has ten or more counts. The V call is TRBV5-1, the J call TRBJ1-4; D not certain. The CDR3 extends over 15 amino acids. The germline CDR1 and CDR2 sequences are SGHRS and YFSETQ. Deletions cut 4 bases from V and 2 bases from J, with 12 bases between. The CDR3 loop is CASSPSRGTNEKLFF. The CDR3 DNA sequence: TGCGCCAGCAGCCCCTCCCGAGGTACTAATGAAAAACTGTTTTTT.

This clone was seen a few times. This chain uses TRBV30 with TRBJ1-3; 7 bases are shared with TRBD1. The CDR3 spans 15 residues. Looked up from germline, CDR1 is GTSNPN and CDR2 is SVGIG (reference sequence). Trimming cost V 1 base and J 4 bases; bases outside gene matches: 7. The CDR3: CAWSATTGFGNTIYF. The CDR3 DNA reads as TGTGCCTGGAGTGCGACGACAGGGTTCGGAAACACCATATATTTT.

V is TRBV19 and J is TRBJ1-2; D perhaps matches TRBD1 (5 bases). CDR1 and CDR2 (germline): LNHDA, SQIVND (reference sequence). CDR3 length equals 16 residues. V was cut by 3 bases and J by 5 bases, with 19 bases left in between. The CDR3, as DNA: TGTGCCAGTAGTATGGGGGGAGGGGCCCGAATTTATGGCTACACCTTC. It codes for CASSMGGGARIYGYTF.

V and J are TRBV5-8 and TRBJ1-5, with 10 bases lining up with TRBD1. Germline-derived CDR1 and CDR2 are SGHTS and YDEGEE. The CDR3 sequence is 17 residues long. Trimming took 5 bases from V and 2 from J; bases not matched to a gene: 10. The CDR3 region is CASSSPGTGVGNQPQHF. CDR3 in DNA: TGTGCCAGCAGTTCACCCGGGACAGGGGTTGGCAATCAGCCCCAGCATTTT.

As regards this clone: Other DNA variants within this sample encode the same CDR3. The genes are TRBV6-5 and TRBJ1-2; D possibly corresponds to TRBD1 (5 bases). Germline V CDR1 and CDR2: MNHEY, SVGAGI. The CDR3 loop spans 14 amino acids. V gave up 2 bases and J gave up 2 bases, with 9 bases separating them. The CDR3 nucleotides read TGTGCCAGCAGTTACCTCCAGGGAAACTATGGCTACACCTTC. It encodes CASSYLQGNYGYTF.

The chain is built from TRBV28 and TRBJ1-1, with D possibly being TRBD1 (6 bases). The germline CDR1 and CDR2 sequences are MDHEN and SYDVKM. The CDR3 runs to 14 residues. V was pared by 3 bases and J by 6 bases, with 14 bases between. The CDR3 DNA reads as TGTGCCAGCAGTTTGTCGGGGGGCCGGTCTGAAGCTTTCTTT. Amino acid sequence: CASSLSGGRSEAFF.

This chain uses TRBV30 with TRBJ1-2; 7 nucleotides align to TRBD1. Germline trimming cut 0 bases from V and 8 bases from J; bases unmatched to any gene: 9. The CDR3 covers 14 residues. CDR1 GTSNPN and CDR2 SVGIG come from the germline V gene (reference sequence). The CDR3 reads CAWSVSGGWLGYTF. CDR3 sequence (DNA): TGTGCCTGGAGTGTCTCAGGGGGTTGGTTGGGCTACACCTTC.

CDR3 protein: CASSARDRGGNTIYF. The CDR3 DNA follows: TGTGCCAGCAGCGCCCGGGACAGGGGTGGAAACACCATATATTTT. This chain joins TRBV5-6 and TRBJ1-3, with 10 positions matching TRBD1. The CDR3 spans 15 residues. With V trimmed by 4 bases and J by 3 bases, 4 bases remained unmatched. Germline values: CDR1 SGHDT, CDR2 YYEEEE.

The chain carries TRBV24-1 and TRBJ2-2; TRBD1 might be the D (6 bases). V was trimmed by 5 bases and J by 0 bases, leaving 15 bases between them. This CDR3 is built from 17 residues. The V gene's germline CDR1 is KGHDR and CDR2 SFDVKD. The CDR3 DNA reads TGTGCCACCAGTGCCTTGACAGGTAGCGCGAACACCGGGGAGCTGTTTTTT. Translating gives CATSALTGSANTGELFF.

Only one count was recorded for this clone. V and J are TRBV9 and TRBJ1-6, with D unresolved. V lost 0 bases and J lost 6, with 7 bases in between. Germline V gives CDR1 SGDLS, CDR2 YYNGEE. The CDR3 runs to 14 residues. CDR3 in amino acids: CASSVDSFNSPLHF. In DNA form, the CDR3 reads TGTGCCAGCAGCGTAGACAGTTTTAATTCACCCCTCCACTTT.

The chain is built from TRBV10-3 and TRBJ2-5, with 8 nucleotides matching TRBD2. The germline gives CDR1 ENHRY, CDR2 SYGVKD. This CDR3 contains 17 residues. Germline trimming cut 0 bases from V and 5 bases from J; bases unmatched to any gene: 11. CDR3 sequence (DNA): TGTGCCATCAGTGAGTCCTACATCTGGACTAGCATTGAGACCCAGTACTTC. Translating it yields CAISESYIWTSIETQYF.

This rearrangement joins TRBV6-2 or TRBV6-3 to TRBJ1-1; no definite D call. The V gene lost 3 bases and the J gene lost 0 bases, with 5 bases spanning the gap. The germline gives CDR1 MNHEY, CDR2 SVGEGT. There are 13 residues in the CDR3. The CDR3 nucleotides read TGTGCCAGCAGTTATACGGTGAACACTGAAGCTTTCTTT. It yields the protein CASSYTVNTEAFF.

The genes are TRBV28 and TRBJ1-1, with D perhaps TRBD1 (5 bases). The CDR3 extends over 15 amino acids. V lost 6 bases and J lost 3, with 17 bases in between. Germline-derived CDR1 and CDR2 are MDHEN and SYDVKM. The CDR3 here is CASRNPPGGDTEAFF. The CDR3 nucleotides are TGTGCCAGCAGAAATCCTCCAGGAGGGGACACTGAAGCTTTCTTT.

The chain combines TRBV4-1 with TRBJ1-5; 7 bases match TRBD1. Germline CDR1 is MGHRA and CDR2 is YSYEKL. The CDR3 extends over 14 amino acids. V lost 5 bases and J lost 3; bases outside the gene matches: 4. This CDR3 reads CASSSTGYNQPQHF. The CDR3 region has the DNA TGCGCCAGCAGCTCGACAGGGTACAATCAGCCCCAGCATTTT.